This entry concerns a single T cell receptor beta chain. Which antigen it targets is not known. Per-base qualities were not stored, and no clone one base away is much larger. This sample is drawn from a study of blood T cell repertoires in COVID-19 (dated by TCRdb to about 2020). General notes on the study: The collaborator samples originated in the United States, Italy and Spain and spanned the acute and convalescent phases of COVID-19. The sample metadata nearly always contained a de-identified subject ID, COVID-19 status, age in years and sex. Subjects who had been exposed to COVID-19, were actively infected with it, or had recovered from it provided the deeply sampled blood TCRbeta repertoires that made up the dataset. Where available, HLA class I and class II types were taken from metadata supplied by the sample provider and were not determined by assay-based typing. The prospective study material was composed of cDNA or gDNA derived from T cells, B-cell-depleted T cells, or PBMCs. Samples came from the ongoing ImmuneRACE study (first 160 participants) plus 1,254 subjects from 6 global collaborators. A freely available public database, intended as a resource for researchers studying the immune response to SARS-CoV-2, is where the repertoires were released. The study at large found these results: How much clinical and demographic metadata was included differed by source and by participant, and the metadata was provided uncurated.

Participants in the prospective study were aged roughly 18 to 100 years, lived in 20 to 25 United States geographic areas, and enrolled through a virtual design. In the prospective study, cohorts were assigned on the basis of participant-reported clinical history obtained from a screening survey and a study questionnaire. In the prospective study, mobile phlebotomists collected whole blood, serum and a nasopharyngeal or oropharyngeal swab from each participant. Additional blood draws and questionnaires over an approximately 2-month period could optionally be provided by prospective study participants. Before DNA extraction, blood samples from the prospective study were shipped at room temperature or frozen. The immunoSEQ Assay, a bias-controlled multiplex PCR, was used to amplify TCRbeta CDR3 regions from genomic DNA. In the authors' own workflow: Nucleated cell counts per sample were estimated from amplification of reference gene primers within the assay. Sequence reads were collapsed and filtered to measure the absolute abundance of every unique TCRbeta CDR3 rearrangement. For each sample, productive Simpson clonality was calculated as the square root of Simpson's diversity index across productive rearrangements. Drawn from immuneACCESS, this table holds only the in-frame rearrangements with V and J called that TCRdb kept. Clones are partly lost; checked studies trace under half to an unresolved V gene and leave the rest unexplained. V and J calls and clone size come straight from that table; D and trimming were deduced from the DNA. Counted in this sample were some 200,000 clones; roughly 80% of them appeared once. The top ten hold roughly 5% of the sample.

The germline V gene (reference sequence) specifies LGHDT as CDR1 and YNNKEL as CDR2. V trim: 3 bases; J trim: 4 bases; unmatched bases: 23. The CDR3 sequence holds 20 residues, the cysteine and valine included. The retained sequence is limited to the CDR3, 60 bases, with the frame set at the first base. The sequence came from a woman aged 60 to 75 with acute COVID-19. Recombination connected TRBV3-1 (or the pseudogene TRBV3-2) to TRBJ2-7; 8 middle bases align to TRBD2. The sequencing input was PBMCs or T cells enriched from blood (not recorded which). The CDR3 loop reads CASSHGGEGHPCFGKYEQYV. The DNA reads as follows: TGTGCCAGCAGCCACGGGGGGGAGGGACACCCTTGTTTCGGAAAATACGAGCAGTACGTC.